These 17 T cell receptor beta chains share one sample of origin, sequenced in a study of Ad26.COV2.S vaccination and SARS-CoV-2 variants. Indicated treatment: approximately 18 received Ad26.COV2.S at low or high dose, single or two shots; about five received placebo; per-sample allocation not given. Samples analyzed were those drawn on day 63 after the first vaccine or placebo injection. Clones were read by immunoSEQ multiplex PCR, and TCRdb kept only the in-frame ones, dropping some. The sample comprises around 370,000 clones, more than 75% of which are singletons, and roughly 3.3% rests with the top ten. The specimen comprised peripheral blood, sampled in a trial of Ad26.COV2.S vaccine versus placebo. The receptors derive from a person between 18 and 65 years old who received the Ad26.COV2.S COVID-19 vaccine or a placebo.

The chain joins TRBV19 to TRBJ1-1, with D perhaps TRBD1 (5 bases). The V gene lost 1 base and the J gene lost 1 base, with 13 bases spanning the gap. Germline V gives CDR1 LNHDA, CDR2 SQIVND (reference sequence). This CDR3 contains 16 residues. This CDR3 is CASSIVGGGRNTEAFF. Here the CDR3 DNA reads TGTGCCAGTAGTATAGTTGGGGGGGGAAGGAACACTGAAGCTTTCTTT.

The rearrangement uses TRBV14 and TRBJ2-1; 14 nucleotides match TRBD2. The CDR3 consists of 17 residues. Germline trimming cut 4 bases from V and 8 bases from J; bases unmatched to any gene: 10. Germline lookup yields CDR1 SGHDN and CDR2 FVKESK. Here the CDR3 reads CASSPHGTSGSFYEQFF. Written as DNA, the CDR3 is TGTGCCAGCAGCCCACACGGGACTAGCGGGAGTTTCTATGAGCAGTTCTTC.

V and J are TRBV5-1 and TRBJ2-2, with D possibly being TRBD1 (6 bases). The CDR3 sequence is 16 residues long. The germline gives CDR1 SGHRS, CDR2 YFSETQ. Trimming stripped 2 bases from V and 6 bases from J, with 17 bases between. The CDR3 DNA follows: TGCGCCAGCAGCTTAGGGGCAGGGGATAGGTCCGGGGAGCTGTTTTTT. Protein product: CASSLGAGDRSGELFF.

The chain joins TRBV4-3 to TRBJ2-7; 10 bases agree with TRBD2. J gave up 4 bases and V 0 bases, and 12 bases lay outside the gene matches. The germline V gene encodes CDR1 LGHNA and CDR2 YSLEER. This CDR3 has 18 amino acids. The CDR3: CASSQERGQREGPYEQYF. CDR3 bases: TGCGCCAGCAGCCAAGAACGGGGGCAGCGGGAGGGCCCATACGAGCAGTACTTC.

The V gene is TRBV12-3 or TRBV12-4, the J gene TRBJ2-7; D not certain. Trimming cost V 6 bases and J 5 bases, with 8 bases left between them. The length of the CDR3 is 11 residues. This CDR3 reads CASRVYDEQYF. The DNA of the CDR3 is TGTGCCAGCAGGGTATATGACGAGCAGTACTTC.

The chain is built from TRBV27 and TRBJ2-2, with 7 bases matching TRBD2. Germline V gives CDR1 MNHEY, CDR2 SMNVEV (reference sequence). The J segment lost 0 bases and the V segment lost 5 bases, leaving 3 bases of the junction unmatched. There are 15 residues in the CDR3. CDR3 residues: CASSRDYTNTGELFF. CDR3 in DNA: TGTGCCAGCAGTCGGGACTACACGAACACCGGGGAGCTGTTTTTT.

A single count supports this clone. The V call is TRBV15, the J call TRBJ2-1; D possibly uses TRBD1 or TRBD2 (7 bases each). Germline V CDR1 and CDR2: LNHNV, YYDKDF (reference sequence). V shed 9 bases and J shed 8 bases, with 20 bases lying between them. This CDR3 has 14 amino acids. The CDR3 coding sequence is TGTGCCACGGCAGGGGGGGCCGGATCCCATGAGCAGTTCTTC. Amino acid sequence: CATAGGAGSHEQFF.

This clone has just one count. The CDR3 region has the DNA TGTGCCAGCAGTTTTGTGCAGGCCGGGCAGTTCTTC. This gives the protein CASSFVQAGQFF. The chain recombines TRBV12-3 or TRBV12-4 with TRBJ2-1, with D hard to call. This CDR3 region has 12 residues. The V gene lost 3 bases and the J gene lost 12 bases, with 12 bases spanning the gap.

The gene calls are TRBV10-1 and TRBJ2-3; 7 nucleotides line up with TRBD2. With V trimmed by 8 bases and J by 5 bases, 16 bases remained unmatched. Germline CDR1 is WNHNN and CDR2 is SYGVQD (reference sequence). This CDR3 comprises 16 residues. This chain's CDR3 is CASYWAGREKGDTQYF. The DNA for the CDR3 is TGCGCCAGCTATTGGGCGGGGCGGGAGAAGGGAGATACGCAGTATTTT.

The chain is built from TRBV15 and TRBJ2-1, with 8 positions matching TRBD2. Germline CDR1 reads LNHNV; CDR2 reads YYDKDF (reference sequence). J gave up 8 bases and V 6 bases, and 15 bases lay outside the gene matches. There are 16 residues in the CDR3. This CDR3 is CATSGSSGGGLDEQFF. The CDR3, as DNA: TGTGCCACCAGTGGATCCTCTGGCGGGGGGCTAGATGAGCAGTTCTTC.

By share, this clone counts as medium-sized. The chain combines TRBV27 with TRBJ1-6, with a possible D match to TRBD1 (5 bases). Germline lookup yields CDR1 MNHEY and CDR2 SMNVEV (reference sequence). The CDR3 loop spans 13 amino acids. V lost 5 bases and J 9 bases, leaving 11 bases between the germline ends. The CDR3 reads CASSANGASPLHF. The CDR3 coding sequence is TGTGCCAGCAGTGCAAATGGGGCTTCACCCCTCCACTTT.

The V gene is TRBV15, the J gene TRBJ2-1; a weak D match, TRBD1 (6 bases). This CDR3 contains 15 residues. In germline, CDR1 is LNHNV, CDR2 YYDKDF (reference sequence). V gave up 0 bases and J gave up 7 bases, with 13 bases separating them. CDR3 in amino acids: CATSRDQGLGNEQFF. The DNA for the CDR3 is TGTGCCACCAGCAGAGATCAGGGGCTCGGGAATGAGCAGTTCTTC.

CDR3: CASSPGRGSYNEQFF. The CDR3 DNA reads TGTGCCAGCTCCCCGGGTCGGGGGTCATACAATGAGCAGTTCTTC. The chain couples TRBV18 to TRBJ2-1; the D gene is possibly TRBD2 (6 bases). Germline-derived CDR1 and CDR2 are KGHSH and LQKENI. V was pared by 6 bases and J by 4 bases, with 16 bases between. The CDR3 is made up of 15 amino acids. The full variable domain, completed using reference TRBV18 and TRBJ2-1, is NAGVMQNPRHLVRRRGQEARLRCSPMKGHSHVYWYRQLPEEGLKFMVYLQKENIIDESGMPKERFSAEFPKEGPSILRIQQVVRGDSAAYFCASSPGRGSYNEQFFGPGTRLTVL.

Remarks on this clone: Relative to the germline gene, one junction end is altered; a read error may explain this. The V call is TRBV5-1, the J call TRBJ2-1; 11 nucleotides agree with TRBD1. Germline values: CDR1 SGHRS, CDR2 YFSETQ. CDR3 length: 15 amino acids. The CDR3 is CASTLDRGPYNEQFF. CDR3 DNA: TGCGCCAGCACCTTGGACAGGGGGCCCTACAATGAGCAGTTCTTC.

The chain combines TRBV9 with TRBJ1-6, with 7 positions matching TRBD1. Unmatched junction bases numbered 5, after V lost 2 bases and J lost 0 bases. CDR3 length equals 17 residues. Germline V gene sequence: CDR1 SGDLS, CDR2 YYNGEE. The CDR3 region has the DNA TGTGCCAGCAGCGTGGGACAGACGAGCTCCTATAATTCACCCCTCCACTTT. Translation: CASSVGQTSSYNSPLHF.

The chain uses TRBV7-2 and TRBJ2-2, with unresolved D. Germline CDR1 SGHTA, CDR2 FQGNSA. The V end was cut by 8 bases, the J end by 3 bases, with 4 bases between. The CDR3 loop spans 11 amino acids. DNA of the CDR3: TGTGCCAGCGGGTACACCGGGGAGCTGTTTTTT. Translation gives CASGYTGELFF.

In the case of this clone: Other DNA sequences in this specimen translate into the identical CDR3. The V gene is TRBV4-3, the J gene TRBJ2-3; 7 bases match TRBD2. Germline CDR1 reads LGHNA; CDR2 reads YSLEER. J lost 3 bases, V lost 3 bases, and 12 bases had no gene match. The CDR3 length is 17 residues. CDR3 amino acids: CASSQDAGRGVTDTQYF. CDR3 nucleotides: TGCGCCAGCAGCCAGGACGCCGGACGGGGGGTAACAGATACGCAGTATTTT.